Listed below are T cell receptor beta chains from one sample, sequenced in a study of cytomegalovirus exposure and HLA in healthy donors. Assay used: immunoSEQ multiplex PCR; TCRdb lists only in-frame clones, some missing. This table holds about 190,000 clones, 80% to 85% found once. The sequencing input was PBMCs. Receptor source: a boy aged 5 to 17 in good health and CMV-seronegative. CDR3s include the opening cysteine and the closing phenylalanine or tryptophan. D genes are given only for firm matches. Size values are once, few and many counts, or a class for expanded clones, and some rows have none.

d_call: .
j_call: TRBJ1-5
v_call: TRBV6-5
clone_size: .
cdr3_nt: TGTGCCAGCAGTTATTGGTCGGGTCAGCCCCAGCATTTT
cdr3_aa: CASSYWSGQPQHF

d_call: .
j_call: TRBJ2-2
v_call: TRBV9
clone_size: .
cdr3_nt: TGTGCCAGCAGCGTCGGGGTTACCGGGGAGCTGTTTTTT
cdr3_aa: CASSVGVTGELFF

d_call: TRBD2
j_call: TRBJ2-7
v_call: TRBV28
clone_size: .
cdr3_nt: TGTGCCAGCAGTTTAAGCGGGAGTCCATCCGACGAGCAGTACTTC
cdr3_aa: CASSLSGSPSDEQYF

d_call: .
j_call: TRBJ1-1
v_call: TRBV6-6
clone_size: .
cdr3_nt: TGTGCCAGCAGCCCGACAGTTCCACCCGGGGAAGCTTTCTTT
cdr3_aa: CASSPTVPPGEAFF

d_call: TRBD2
j_call: TRBJ2-2
v_call: TRBV9
clone_size: once
cdr3_nt: TGTGCCAGCAGCGCCGAAGGACTAGTGACCGGGGAGCTGTTTTTT
cdr3_aa: CASSAEGLVTGELFF

d_call: TRBD2
j_call: TRBJ2-3
v_call: TRBV11-2
clone_size: .
cdr3_nt: TGTGCCAGCAGCTTAGGAATAGCGGGGGGGTCCAATACGCAGTATTTT
cdr3_aa: CASSLGIAGGSNTQYF

d_call: TRBD2
j_call: TRBJ2-5
v_call: TRBV18
clone_size: .
cdr3_nt: TGTGCCAGCTCACCTAAAGCGGGGGGGCCCAAAGAGACCCAGTACTTC
cdr3_aa: CASSPKAGGPKETQYF

d_call: .
j_call: TRBJ1-5
v_call: TRBV6-1
clone_size: .
cdr3_nt: TGTGCCAGCAGTCTGCGGGGAACGCAGCCCCAGCATTTT
cdr3_aa: CASSLRGTQPQHF

d_call: .
j_call: TRBJ1-5
v_call: TRBV29-1
clone_size: .
cdr3_nt: TGCAGCGTTGGGGGCAGAAATAGCAATCAGCCCCAGCATTTT
cdr3_aa: CSVGGRNSNQPQHF

d_call: TRBD1
j_call: TRBJ2-5
v_call: TRBV6-1
clone_size: .
cdr3_nt: TGTGCCAGCACCGTTAGACAGGGGGCAAAGACCCAGTACTTC
cdr3_aa: CASTVRQGAKTQYF

d_call: .
j_call: TRBJ2-2
v_call: TRBV6-1
clone_size: .
cdr3_nt: TGTGCCAGCAGTCCTCTAACAGGGAGAACCGGGGAGCTGTTTTTT
cdr3_aa: CASSPLTGRTGELFF

d_call: .
j_call: TRBJ2-7
v_call: TRBV19
clone_size: .
cdr3_nt: TGTGCCAGTCGCGGAGGGGCGTCCTACGAGCAGTACTTC
cdr3_aa: CASRGGASYEQYF

d_call: .
j_call: TRBJ2-7
v_call: TRBV20-1
clone_size: .
cdr3_nt: TGCAGTGCTCGTACAGGGTCCGAGCAGTACTTC
cdr3_aa: CSARTGSEQYF

d_call: TRBD1
j_call: TRBJ1-5
v_call: TRBV19
clone_size: .
cdr3_nt: TGTGCCAGTAGGAAACAGGGGAATCAGCCCCAGCATTTT
cdr3_aa: CASRKQGNQPQHF